The subject of this entry is one T cell receptor (beta chain). Original methodology: Cell counts per sample came from amplifying reference gene primers. Only in-frame clones appear in the TCRdb table, and some are missing; sequencing was by immunoSEQ multiplex PCR. V, J and clone size are taken as reported in that table, and D and trimming were inferred from the DNA itself. The table shows 40,000 to 45,000 clones, with approximately 88% occurring only once. This record comes from a study of blood T cell repertoires in COVID-19. Study context: COVID-19 samples collected from the United States, Italy and Spain covered acute and convalescent phases. PBMCs, B-cell-depleted T cells, or T cells provided the cDNA or gDNA that made up the material.

V lost 3 bases and J 11 bases, leaving 9 bases between the germline ends. The length of the CDR3 is 11 residues. Germline CDR1 reads MRHNA; CDR2 reads SNTAGT. The chain links TRBV6-4 to TRBJ2-3; D possibly corresponds to TRBD2 (5 bases). The material sequenced was peripheral blood. This sequence originates from a man between 45 and 60 years old with active COVID-19. The CDR3 sequence: CASSEIGEQYF. CDR3 DNA: TGTGCCAGCAGTGAGATCGGGGAGCAGTATTTT.